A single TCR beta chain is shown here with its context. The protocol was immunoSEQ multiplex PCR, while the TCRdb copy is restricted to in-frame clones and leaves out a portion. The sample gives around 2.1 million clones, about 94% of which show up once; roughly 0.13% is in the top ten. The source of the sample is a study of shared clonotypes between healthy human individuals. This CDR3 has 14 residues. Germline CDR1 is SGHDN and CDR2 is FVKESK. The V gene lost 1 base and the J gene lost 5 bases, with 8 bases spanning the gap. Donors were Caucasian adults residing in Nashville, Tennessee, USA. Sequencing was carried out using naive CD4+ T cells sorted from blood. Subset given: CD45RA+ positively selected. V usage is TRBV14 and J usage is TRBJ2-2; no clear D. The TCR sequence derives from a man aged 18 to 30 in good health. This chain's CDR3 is CASSQVGGTGELFF. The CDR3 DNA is TGTGCCAGCAGCCAAGTCGGCGGAACCGGGGAGCTGTTTTTT.